This T cell receptor beta chain appears in the sequencing data of a study of T-cell memory formation after mild COVID-19. Regarding the study as a whole: Clones that contracted from day 15 to 85 had balanced CD4/CD8; later expanders were CD4+ biased.

TCRdb reanalysed the 5' RACE reads using MiXCR and keeps one entry per CDR3 protein. Of some 300,000 distinct CDR3 sequences in the sample, roughly a fifth were seen once. For this clonotype: What it recognizes is unknown.

CDR1 and CDR2 (germline): DFQATT, SNEGSKA (reference sequence). V trimming: 3 bases; J trimming: 3 bases; junction bases outside the gene matches: 12. This CDR3 spans 16 amino acids. This chain connects TRBV20-1 to TRBJ2-3, with 7 bases fitting TRBD1. This sequence was found in a man younger than 35 who had mild COVID-19 (a few samples of this study predate the infection). Cell type and time point are not known. Sequenced material: PBMCs or a T cell subset sorted from them (not recorded which). The CDR3 spells CSASSAGTAITDTQYF. CDR3 DNA: TGCAGTGCTAGCTCCGCTGGGACAGCTATTACAGATACGCAGTATTTT.